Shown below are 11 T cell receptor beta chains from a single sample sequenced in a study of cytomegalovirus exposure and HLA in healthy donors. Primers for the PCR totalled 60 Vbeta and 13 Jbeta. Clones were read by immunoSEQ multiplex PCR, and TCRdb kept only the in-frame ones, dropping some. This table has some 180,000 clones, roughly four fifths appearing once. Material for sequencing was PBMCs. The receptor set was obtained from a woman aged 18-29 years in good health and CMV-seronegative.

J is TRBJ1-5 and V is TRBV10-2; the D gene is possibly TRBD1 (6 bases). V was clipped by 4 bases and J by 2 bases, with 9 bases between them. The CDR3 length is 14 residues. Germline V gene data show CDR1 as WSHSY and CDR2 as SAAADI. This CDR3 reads CASSARTGNQPQHF. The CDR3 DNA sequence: TGCGCCAGCAGTGCCCGGACAGGCAATCAGCCCCAGCATTTT.

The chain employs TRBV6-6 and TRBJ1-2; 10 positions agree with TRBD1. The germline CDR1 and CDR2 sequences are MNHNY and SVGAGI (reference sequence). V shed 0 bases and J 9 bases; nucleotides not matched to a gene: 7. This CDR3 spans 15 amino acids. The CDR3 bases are TGTGCCAGCAGTTACTCACAGACAGGGGGCAGTCGCTACACCTTC. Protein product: CASSYSQTGGSRYTF.

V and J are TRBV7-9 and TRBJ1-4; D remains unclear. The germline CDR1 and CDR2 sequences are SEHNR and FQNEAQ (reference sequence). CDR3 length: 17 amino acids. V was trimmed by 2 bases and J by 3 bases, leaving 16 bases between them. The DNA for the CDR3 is TGTGCCAGCAGCTTATTGTCCCAGGCCACTCCTAATGAAAAACTGTTTTTT. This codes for CASSLLSQATPNEKLFF.

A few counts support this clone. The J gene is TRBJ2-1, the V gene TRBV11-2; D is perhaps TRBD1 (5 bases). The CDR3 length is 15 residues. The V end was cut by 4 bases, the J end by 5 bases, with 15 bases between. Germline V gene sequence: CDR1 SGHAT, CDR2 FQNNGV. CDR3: CASSSFQGSNNEQFF. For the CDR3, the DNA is TGTGCCAGCAGCTCCTTCCAGGGATCTAACAATGAGCAGTTCTTC.

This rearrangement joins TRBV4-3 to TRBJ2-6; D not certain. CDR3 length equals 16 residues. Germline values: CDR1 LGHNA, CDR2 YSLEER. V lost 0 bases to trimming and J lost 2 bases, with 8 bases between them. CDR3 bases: TGCGCCAGCAGCCAAGATAGCCTTACTGGGGCCAACGTCCTGACTTTC. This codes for CASSQDSLTGANVLTF.

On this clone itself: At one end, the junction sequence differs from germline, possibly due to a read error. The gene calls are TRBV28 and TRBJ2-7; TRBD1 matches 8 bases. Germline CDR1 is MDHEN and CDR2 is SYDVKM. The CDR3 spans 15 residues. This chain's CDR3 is CASSLRQGTPKEGNF. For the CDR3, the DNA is TGTGCCAGCAGTTTGCGACAGGGGACGCCCAAAGAGGGTAACTTC.

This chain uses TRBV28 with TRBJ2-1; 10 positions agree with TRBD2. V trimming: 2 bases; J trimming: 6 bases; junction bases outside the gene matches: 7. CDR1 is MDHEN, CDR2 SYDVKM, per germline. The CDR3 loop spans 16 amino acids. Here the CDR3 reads CASSLLAGVRGNEQFF. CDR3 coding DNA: TGTGCCAGCAGTTTACTAGCGGGAGTTAGGGGCAATGAGCAGTTCTTC.

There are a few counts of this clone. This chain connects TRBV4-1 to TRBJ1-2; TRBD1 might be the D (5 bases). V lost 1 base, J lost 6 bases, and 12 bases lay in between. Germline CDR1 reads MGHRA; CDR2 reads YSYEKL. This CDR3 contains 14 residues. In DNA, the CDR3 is TGCGCCAGCAGCCAAGCTCAGGGAAGGGATGGCTACACCTTC. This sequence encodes CASSQAQGRDGYTF.

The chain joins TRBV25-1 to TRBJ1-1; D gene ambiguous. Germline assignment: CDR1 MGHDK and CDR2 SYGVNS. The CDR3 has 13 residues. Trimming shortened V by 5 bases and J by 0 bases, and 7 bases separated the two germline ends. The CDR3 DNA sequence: TGTGCCAGCAGTCCAGAATTGAACACTGAAGCTTTCTTT. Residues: CASSPELNTEAFF.

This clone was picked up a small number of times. The chain's CDR3 is CAWKGRGTDTQYF. CDR3 nucleotides: TGTGCCTGGAAGGGAAGGGGAACAGATACGCAGTATTTT. The gene calls are TRBV30 and TRBJ2-3, with a possible D match to TRBD1 (5 bases). Germline V gene data show CDR1 as GTSNPN and CDR2 as SVGIG (reference sequence). The CDR3 sequence is 13 residues long. V shed 4 bases and J shed 3 bases, with 11 bases lying between them.

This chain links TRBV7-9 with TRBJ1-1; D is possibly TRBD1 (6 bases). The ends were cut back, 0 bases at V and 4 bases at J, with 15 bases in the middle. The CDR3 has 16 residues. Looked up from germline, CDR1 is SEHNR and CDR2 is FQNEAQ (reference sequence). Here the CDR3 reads CASSLARGAPGTEAFF. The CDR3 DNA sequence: TGTGCCAGCAGCTTAGCGCGGGGGGCACCGGGCACTGAAGCTTTCTTT.